This TCR beta chain originates from a study of cytomegalovirus exposure and HLA in healthy donors. Study as a whole: An earlier analysis found around 120 million unique TCR beta sequences from approximately 200 million T cells. Study outcomes and limitations: Cytomegalovirus-associated status was assigned to 164 TCR beta chains. By a later analysis, the bulk of CMV-associated TCR beta chains appeared HLA-restricted. Highest at DRB1 and lowest at HLA-C, TCR association rates differed among HLA loci in a later analysis.

Both 60 Vbeta primers and 13 Jbeta primers went into the PCR. TCRdb's copy holds only in-frame clones and misses some; the assay was immunoSEQ multiplex PCR. Here the sample spans fewer than 200,000 clones, around 82% being singletons. A remark on this clone: Antigen: not known.

The CDR3 is 14 residues long. Trimming left V 3 bases short and J 5 bases short, with 11 bases between. Germline CDR1 and CDR2: SGHTA and FQGTGA. The sample comprised PBMCs. This clonotype originated in a male donor in good health and CMV-seronegative. The chain combines TRBV7-3 with TRBJ2-1; possibly TRBD2 for D (6 bases). CDR3 nucleotides: TGTGCCAGCAGCTTGCGGGGCGCTGACAATGAGCAGTTCTTC. This translates into CASSLRGADNEQFF.